The 5 T cell receptor beta chains given below trace back to one sample, sequenced in a study of untreated major depressive disorder. The method was immunoSEQ multiplex PCR; TCRdb's version includes in-frame clones alone and lacks a portion of them. The sample lists 20,000 to 25,000 clones; approximately 89% were seen once. Sample: CD4+ T cells from PBMCs. These receptors all stem from a woman aged 35 to 49 in good health.

This chain uses TRBV5-1 with TRBJ2-2; the D is unclear. V lost 4 bases, J lost 0 bases, and 22 bases lay in between. The germline V gene encodes CDR1 SGHRS and CDR2 YFSETQ. The CDR3 has 19 residues. For the CDR3, the DNA is TGCGCCAGCAGCCCCGACCACCGCTGGAAGGCTTCGAACACCGGGGAGCTGTTTTTT. Residues: CASSPDHRWKASNTGELFF.

This clone was observed a few times. V and J are TRBV2 and TRBJ2-2, with 10 positions matching TRBD1. V was pared by 6 bases and J by 7 bases, with 5 bases of the junction left unmatched. In germline, CDR1 is SNHLY, CDR2 FYNNEI. This CDR3 has 14 amino acids. The CDR3 protein is CASSDRGLDGELFF. The CDR3 DNA reads TGTGCCAGCAGCGACAGGGGGCTCGACGGGGAGCTGTTTTTT.

The CDR3 region is CASSGGSRGTAGYNEQFF. The CDR3 DNA is TGTGCCAGCAGCGGGGGCTCCCGTGGGACAGCAGGATACAATGAGCAGTTCTTC. The rearrangement uses TRBV7-2 and TRBJ2-1, with 7 bases aligning to TRBD1. CDR3 length: 18 residues. V shed 5 bases and J 4 bases; nucleotides not matched to a gene: 17. The germline V gene encodes CDR1 SGHTA and CDR2 FQGNSA.

The chain carries TRBV7-9 and TRBJ2-5; D perhaps matches TRBD1 (5 bases). In germline, CDR1 is SEHNR, CDR2 FQNEAQ (reference sequence). The CDR3 loop spans 16 amino acids. V was clipped by 0 bases and J by 1 base, with 12 bases between them. The CDR3 DNA is TGTGCCAGCAGCTTAGCCGCAGGGTATTCCCAAGAGACCCAGTACTTC. This translates into CASSLAAGYSQETQYF.

The chain has TRBV6-6 and TRBJ1-6; D is ambiguous. Deletions cut 2 bases from V and 0 bases from J, with 8 bases between. Germline assignment: CDR1 MNHNY and CDR2 SVGAGI (reference sequence). This CDR3 comprises 16 residues. CDR3: CASSYNPSSYNSPLHF. In DNA, the CDR3 is TGTGCCAGCAGTTACAATCCGAGCTCCTATAATTCACCCCTCCACTTT.